This entry features one T cell receptor (beta chain) sequence. As yet, its antigen is unknown. These data come from a study of shared clonotypes between healthy human individuals. Regarding the study as a whole: Naive subsets usually exceeded memory subsets in estimated richness.

TCRdb's copy holds only in-frame clones and misses some; the assay was immunoSEQ multiplex PCR. This table holds approximately 2.4 million clones, approximately 96% found once. The length of the CDR3 is 18 residues. The ends lost 0 bases at V and 3 bases at J; junction bases unmatched: 12. The germline V gene has CDR1 KGHSH and CDR2 LQKENI. The chain combines TRBV18 with TRBJ2-5, with 8 bases that match TRBD1. The receptor comes from a man aged 18 to 35 in good health. The sequencing input was naive CD4+ T cells sorted from blood. Noted subset: CD45RA+ positively selected. The CDR3 coding sequence is TGTGCCAGCTCACCACCGAGGAGACAGGGGATGGGCGAAGAGACCCAGTACTTC. Protein sequence: CASSPPRRQGMGEETQYF.